This TCR beta chain was found in a study of cytomegalovirus exposure and HLA in healthy donors. Study-wide findings and caveats: Whilst most TCR sequences proved rare, a subset of public TCRs occurred across many donors. Published work reported that the classifier diagnosed cytomegalovirus status with high specificity and sensitivity. Among TCR beta chains, those listed as cytomegalovirus-associated numbered some 170.

The donors were part of the validation cohort of 120 subjects. That cohort was separate from the first cohort, which comprised fewer than 800 subjects. With regard to this clone: Its target is not known.

Some clones are missing from TCRdb's copy, which holds only in-frame ones; the method was immunoSEQ multiplex PCR. This sample carries under 75,000 clones, about 91% of them seen once, and the ten largest clones take roughly 5.3%. This TCR came from a man between 18 and 29 years old in good health and CMV-seropositive. Sequences were obtained from PBMCs.

The CDR3 nucleotides read TGTGCCAGCAATCTTTCCCCCGGCTATGGCTACACCTTC. Protein: CASNLSPGYGYTF. The chain uses TRBV25-1 and TRBJ1-2; D unresolved. Germline V gene lookup returns CDR1 MGHDK and CDR2 SYGVNS. The CDR3 loop spans 13 amino acids. With 7 bases removed from V and 4 bases from J, the gap between germline ends came to 13 bases.